A single sample gave rise to the 14 T cell receptor beta chains below, sequenced in a study of blood T cell repertoires in COVID-19 (dated by TCRdb to between 2020 and 2021). The library relied on the immunoSEQ multiplex PCR assay. Here the immuneACCESS table is served through TCRdb, limited to in-frame sequences with V and J called. Missing clones are a known gap in these copies; in checked studies unresolved V genes cover under half, and the rest lacks a known reason. The sample contains tens of thousands of clones, 65% to 85% of them found a single time. In total, the top ten clones hold under 20% of the sample. The sample taken for sequencing was peripheral blood. These TCRs come from a woman aged 55-70 years with acute or convalescent COVID-19.

The chain is built from TRBV6-6 and TRBJ2-2; D is ambiguous. Trimming cost V 1 base and J 3 bases, with 9 bases left between them. Germline V lookup: CDR1 MNHNY, CDR2 SVGAGI (reference sequence). The length of the CDR3 is 15 residues. DNA of the CDR3: TGTGCCAGCAGTTACTTCCCAATTGACACCGGGGAGCTGTTTTTT. Translated: CASSYFPIDTGELFF.

The chain uses TRBV7-6 and TRBJ2-5; D unclear. Germline V gene data show CDR1 as SGHVS and CDR2 as FNYEAQ. The CDR3 loop spans 14 amino acids. Deletions cut 1 base from V and 2 bases from J, with 8 bases between. CDR3 sequence: CASSLGLVQETQYF. CDR3 DNA: TGTGCCAGCAGCTTAGGACTCGTACAAGAGACCCAGTACTTC.

With regard to this clone: At one end, the junction sequence differs from germline, possibly due to a read error. V and J are TRBV2 and TRBJ2-1; tentative D call: TRBD2 (6 bases). Germline CDR1 SNHLY, CDR2 FYNNEI. The CDR3 is 14 residues long. CDR3 loop: CASREGTFYNEQFF. For the CDR3, the DNA is TGTGCCAGCAGGGAAGGGACTTTCTACAATGAGCAGTTCTTC.

This clone was seen a single time. The chain uses TRBV29-1 and TRBJ1-2, with D maybe TRBD1 (5 bases). Germline V gene lookup returns CDR1 SQVTM and CDR2 ANQGSEA. Trimming removed 0 bases from V and 3 bases from J, with 14 bases in between. The length of the CDR3 is 15 residues. The CDR3 bases are TGCAGCGTTGAAGATTGGGGGGAGGGCGACTATGGCTACACCTTC. Protein: CSVEDWGEGDYGYTF.

This clone was seen once. V is TRBV13 and J is TRBJ1-1; D is uncertain. Germline lookup yields CDR1 PRHDT and CDR2 FYEKMQ (reference sequence). This CDR3 is 14 amino acids long. Trimming removed 2 bases from V and 0 bases from J, with 7 bases in between. CDR3 nucleotide sequence: TGTGCCAGCAGCTTATACAGCATGAACACTGAAGCTTTCTTT. This sequence encodes CASSLYSMNTEAFF. The whole variable domain, remainder taken from reference TRBV13 and TRBJ1-1, is AAGVIQSPRHLIKEKRETATLKCYPIPRHDTVYWYQQGPGQDPQFLISFYEKMQSDKGSIPDRFSAQQFSDYHSELNMSSLELGDSALYFCASSLYSMNTEAFFGQGTRLTVV.

The rearrangement links TRBV9 to TRBJ2-1; 9 nucleotides line up with TRBD2. After removal of 0 bases from V and 9 bases from J, the junction contained 4 bases not matched to a gene. Germline V lookup: CDR1 SGDLS, CDR2 YYNGEE. This CDR3 contains 14 residues. The CDR3 coding sequence is TGTGCCAGCAGCGTAGGCGGGGGGGCGCTTGAGCAGTTCTTC. Translating gives CASSVGGGALEQFF.

This chain connects TRBV5-4 to TRBJ2-1; 8 bases are shared with TRBD2. This CDR3 contains 15 residues. Germline V lookup: CDR1 SGHNT, CDR2 YYREEE (reference sequence). V dropped 4 bases and J dropped 4; count of bases not matched to a gene: 7. CDR3 region: CASSPSGGPYNEQFF. The CDR3 DNA follows: TGTGCCAGCAGCCCCAGCGGGGGCCCATACAATGAGCAGTTCTTC.

The chain combines TRBV7-2 with TRBJ2-1; D might be TRBD2 (7 bases). Germline V gene lookup returns CDR1 SGHTA and CDR2 FQGNSA. This CDR3 is built from 14 residues. V was clipped by 6 bases and J by 5 bases, with 14 bases between them. CDR3 region: CASSRGARNNEQFF. The CDR3 DNA reads as TGTGCCAGCAGTCGGGGGGCAAGGAACAATGAGCAGTTCTTC.

The chain recombines TRBV7-2 with TRBJ1-3; no clear D gene. V lost 1 base and J 3 bases, leaving 10 bases between the germline ends. The CDR3 runs to 15 residues. Germline CDR1 SGHTA, CDR2 FQGNSA. This CDR3 reads CASSLVGSGGNTIYF. CDR3 coding DNA: TGTGCCAGCAGCTTAGTTGGGTCAGGTGGAAACACCATATATTTT.

This sequence joins TRBV6-5 and TRBJ1-3; TRBD1 is a possible D gene (6 bases). This CDR3 spans 16 amino acids. Germline loops: CDR1 MNHEY, CDR2 SVGAGI. Trimming removed 0 bases from V and 2 bases from J, with 11 bases in between. The DNA for the CDR3 is TGTGCCAGCAGTTACTCTCACAGGGTGGCTGGAAACACCATATATTTT. This encodes CASSYSHRVAGNTIYF.

The chain's CDR3 is CASSEDRANEAFF. CDR3 coding DNA: TGTGCCAGCAGCGAGGACAGGGCGAATGAAGCTTTCTTT. The chain links TRBV2 to TRBJ1-1, with TRBD1 matching 8 bases. CDR1 is SNHLY and CDR2 is FYNNEI in the germline V gene. This CDR3 contains 13 residues. The V gene end was trimmed by 6 bases and the J gene end by 7 bases; junction bases not matched to a gene: 7. Combining the CDR3 with reference TRBV2 and TRBJ1-1 gives the whole variable domain EPEVTQTPSHQVTQMGQEVILRCVPISNHLYFYWYRQILGQKVEFLVSFYNNEISEKSEIFDDQFSVERPDGSNFTLKIRSTKLEDSAMYFCASSEDRANEAFFGQGTRLTVV.

The chain couples TRBV6-5 to TRBJ1-2; 7 nucleotides align to TRBD1. The CDR3 loop spans 14 amino acids. The germline V gene encodes CDR1 MNHEY and CDR2 SVGAGI. With V trimmed by 2 bases and J by 4 bases, 4 bases remained unmatched. The CDR3 spells CASSYRRDSYGYTF. The CDR3 DNA follows: TGTGCCAGCAGTTACCGGAGGGACAGCTATGGCTACACCTTC.

The chain links TRBV9 to TRBJ2-3; 9 nucleotides line up with TRBD2. CDR1 SGDLS and CDR2 YYNGEE come from the germline V gene. The ends lost 6 bases at V and 4 bases at J; junction bases unmatched: 9. The CDR3 loop spans 15 amino acids. Here the CDR3 DNA reads TGTGCCAGCACCCCGGGTTCTAGCGGGGCAGATACGCAGTATTTT. Its protein product is CASTPGSSGADTQYF.

This clone has ten or more counts. V and J are TRBV6-1 and TRBJ1-1; D is perhaps TRBD1 (5 bases). The V end was cut by 3 bases, the J end by 1 base, with 9 bases between. Looked up from germline, CDR1 is MNHNS and CDR2 is SASEGT. The CDR3 consists of 14 residues. The CDR3 region has the DNA TGTGCCAGCAGTGATTGGGGGGAGAACACTGAAGCTTTCTTT. Protein product: CASSDWGENTEAFF.